This TCR beta chain was captured in a study of beta chain features in type 1 diabetes. Findings of the study overall: People with Type 1 diabetes carried modestly yet significantly shorter TCRB CDR3s in all four CD4+ subsets.

Concerning this clone: Its antigen is currently unknown.

The study reverse transcribed the entire isolated RNA, so it sequenced expressed TCRB transcripts. Data came from immunoSEQ multiplex PCR; TCRdb stores just in-frame clones and leaves some out. The sample holds over 100,000 clones, roughly 17% seen once. V was shortened by 6 bases and J by 4 bases, with 12 bases between the two germline ends. CDR1 is LNHDA, CDR2 SQIVND, per germline (reference sequence). The CDR3 is 14 amino acids. The clonotype was recovered from a man aged 25 to 45 with type 1 diabetes. The rearrangement links TRBV19 to TRBJ1-4, with D perhaps matching TRBD1 (6 bases). Sequences were obtained from central memory CD4+ T cells from blood. Written as DNA, the CDR3 is TGTGCCAGTAGGCAGGACAGAGATAATGAAAAACTGTTTTTT. It codes for CASRQDRDNEKLFF. Using reference TRBV19 and TRBJ1-4 for the parts outside the CDR3, the full variable domain is DGGITQSPKYLFRKEGQNVTLSCEQNLNHDAMYWYRQDPGQGLRLIYYSQIVNDFQKGDIAEGYSVSREKKESFPLTVTSAQKNPTAFYLCASRQDRDNEKLFFGSGTQLSVL.